Following are 27 T cell receptor beta chains from one sample sequenced in a study of regulatory T cells in long-lasting Graves disease. For TCR beta, libraries came from iRepertoire HTBI primers and Arm-PCR of CDR3 regions. TCRdb analysed the multiplex PCR reads with MiXCR anew, one entry per CDR3 protein. Here the sample spans 350,000 to 450,000 distinct CDR3 sequences, 12% being singletons. Time point here: newly diagnosed GD, antithyroid drugs for less than 3 months. Researchers made the TCR library from RNA that was extracted from PBMCs. In addition, the sample was reused for a study of T cells in Graves' hyperthyroidism and ophthalmopathy.

The specimen comprised peripheral blood mononuclear cells (PBMCs), sampled at new diagnosis, from a patient treated with antithyroid drugs. The origin of the receptors is a woman aged 18-29 years with Graves disease.

This clonotype was detected ten times or more. The chain has TRBV4-1 and TRBJ1-2, with no clear D. The CDR3 totals 18 residues. From germline, CDR1 is MGHRA and CDR2 YSYEKL. V lost 1 base, J lost 6 bases, and 24 bases lay in between. The CDR3: CASSQGSGWAGVPDGYTF. In DNA form, the CDR3 reads TGCGCCAGCAGCCAAGGTTCAGGTTGGGCTGGAGTACCGGATGGCTACACCTTC.

This clonotype appeared many times. The chain is built from TRBV11-2 and TRBJ2-3; tentative D call: TRBD2 (6 bases). In germline, CDR1 is SGHAT, CDR2 FQNNGV. The CDR3 covers 17 residues. Between the trimmed V and J ends, which lost 2 bases and 6 bases, there was a span of 21 bases. For the CDR3, the DNA is TGTGCCAGCAGCTTAAGGAGGCTAGCGCGAGAGGCGGATACGCAGTATTTT. Protein sequence: CASSLRRLAREADTQYF.

This clonotype was found many times. The chain couples TRBV29-1 to TRBJ1-5; perhaps TRBD1 as D (6 bases). Germline CDR1 SQVTM, CDR2 ANQGSEA. This CDR3 has 12 amino acids. V lost 5 bases, J lost 1 base, and 6 bases lay in between. This CDR3 is CSVQGSNQPQHF. CDR3 nucleotides: TGCAGCGTTCAGGGGAGCAATCAGCCCCAGCATTTT.

This clonotype was picked up a small number of times. J is TRBJ2-5 and V is TRBV18, with D unclear. Trimming shortened V by 2 bases and J by 5 bases, and 9 bases separated the two germline ends. Germline CDR1 and CDR2: KGHSH and LQKENI. This CDR3 is built from 13 residues. The CDR3 spells CASSPAEWETQYF. The CDR3 coding sequence is TGTGCCAGCTCACCAGCGGAGTGGGAGACCCAGTACTTC.

There are many counts of this clonotype. This chain links TRBV7-3 with TRBJ2-1; 7 bases agree with TRBD1. Germline V gives CDR1 SGHTA, CDR2 FQGTGA. V was clipped by 5 bases and J by 5 bases; unmatched bases: 12. This CDR3 is 16 amino acids long. For the CDR3, the DNA is TGTGCCAGCAGCGCCTACCGGGACAGTGGAGACAATGAGCAGTTCTTC. As protein: CASSAYRDSGDNEQFF.

There are many counts of this clonotype. The chain combines TRBV2 with TRBJ1-2; no clear D gene. CDR1 SNHLY and CDR2 FYNNEI come from the germline V gene. The CDR3 spans 12 residues. Trimming took 0 bases from V and 5 from J, leaving 4 bases between them. The CDR3 DNA reads TGTGCCAGCAGTGAAGCGGGATATGGCTACACCTTC. Protein product: CASSEAGYGYTF.

This clonotype was detected a few times. The chain is built from TRBV2 and TRBJ2-7; D is undetermined. Deletions cut 11 bases from V and 6 bases from J, with 17 bases between. Per germline, CDR1 SNHLY and CDR2 FYNNEI. This CDR3 has 12 residues. The CDR3 nucleotides read TGTGCCGGCCAAGACCCGACCAGCGAGCAGTACTTC. It encodes CAGQDPTSEQYF.

This clonotype came up many times. The chain has TRBV27 and TRBJ1-1; D is uncertain. Trimming shortened V by 5 bases and J by 4 bases, and 14 bases separated the two germline ends. Germline values: CDR1 MNHEY, CDR2 SMNVEV (reference sequence). This CDR3 is built from 14 residues. The CDR3 is CASSPTLSGTEAFF. In DNA, the CDR3 is TGTGCCAGCAGTCCTACGTTGAGTGGCACTGAAGCTTTCTTT.

This clonotype was recorded many times. The J gene is TRBJ2-1, the V gene TRBV7-9, with TRBD2 identical over 11 bases. Germline V gene sequence: CDR1 SEHNR, CDR2 FQNEAQ (reference sequence). This CDR3 has 20 residues. Unmatched junction bases numbered 12, after V lost 1 base and J lost 1 base. The CDR3 protein is CASSLGLVPSGRLSYNEQFF. The DNA of the CDR3 is TGTGCCAGCAGCTTAGGGCTCGTGCCTAGCGGGAGGTTATCCTACAATGAGCAGTTCTTC.

This rearrangement joins TRBV19 to TRBJ2-1; TRBD2 matches at 9 bases. Germline V lookup: CDR1 LNHDA, CDR2 SQIVND (reference sequence). The CDR3 extends over 14 amino acids. V shed 3 bases, J shed 6 bases, and the junction held 3 bases outside the gene matches. The CDR3 loop reads CASSIELAGNEQFF. CDR3 sequence (DNA): TGTGCCAGTAGTATTGAACTAGCGGGCAATGAGCAGTTCTTC.

This clonotype was counted ten times or more. This rearrangement joins TRBV20-1 to TRBJ1-1; 7 bases match TRBD1. The CDR3 spans 14 residues. CDR1 is DFQATT and CDR2 is SNEGSKA in the germline V gene (reference sequence). J lost 2 bases, V lost 4 bases, and 7 bases had no gene match. The CDR3 region has the DNA TGCAGTGCTACCCCGGGACAGCTAAACACTGAAGCTTTCTTT. It codes for CSATPGQLNTEAFF.

This clonotype came up a few times. This chain links TRBV9 with TRBJ2-1; D may be TRBD1 (5 bases). Germline V gene data show CDR1 as SGDLS and CDR2 as YYNGEE. The CDR3 length is 14 residues. Trimming took off 1 base at V and 8 bases at J, with 13 bases between the two ends. The CDR3 loop reads CASSVQGGGDEQFF. CDR3 coding DNA: TGTGCCAGCAGCGTACAGGGTGGTGGCGATGAGCAGTTCTTC.

Ten or more counts support this clonotype. The chain joins TRBV12-3 or TRBV12-4 to TRBJ2-7, with 8 bases aligning to TRBD2. J lost 4 bases, V lost 1 base, and 12 bases had no gene match. The CDR3 runs to 17 residues. CDR3 nucleotide sequence: TGTGCCAGCAGTTTAGGTTTTAGCGGGGCTGGCGGATACGAGCAGTACTTC. This codes for CASSLGFSGAGGYEQYF.

This clonotype was seen more than once but under ten times. The chain combines TRBV5-1 with TRBJ2-3; possibly TRBD1 or TRBD2 for D (5 bases each). Trimming stripped 0 bases from V and 4 bases from J, with 15 bases between. This CDR3 has 16 amino acids. Per germline, CDR1 SGHRS and CDR2 YFSETQ. The CDR3 nucleotides are TGCGCCAGCAGCTTGGGGGGGACCGGGCAGGCAGATACGCAGTATTTT. Translating it yields CASSLGGTGQADTQYF. Full variable domain (outside the CDR3, taken from reference TRBV5-1 and TRBJ2-3): KAGVTQTPRYLIKTRGQQVTLSCSPISGHRSVSWYQQTPGQGLQFLFEYFSETQRNKGNFPGRFSGRQFSNSRSEMNVSTLELGDSALYLCASSLGGTGQADTQYFGPGTRLTVL.

This clonotype was counted at least ten times. The chain carries TRBV11-1 and TRBJ2-1; TRBD2 agrees at 7 bases. The germline CDR1 and CDR2 sequences are SGHAT and FQDESV (reference sequence). V was pared by 4 bases and J by 0 bases, with 6 bases of the junction left unmatched. The CDR3 loop spans 16 amino acids. Here the CDR3 DNA reads TGTGCCAGCAGCTCTCGAGCGGGAAACTCCTACAATGAGCAGTTCTTC. Translated, it gives CASSSRAGNSYNEQFF.

V is TRBV12-3 or TRBV12-4 and J is TRBJ2-1; TRBD1 matches at 8 bases. This CDR3 contains 16 residues. Trimming cost V 1 base and J 6 bases; bases outside gene matches: 8. CDR3 DNA: TGTGCCAGCAGTTTAGTGGACAGGGCCTGGGCCAATGAGCAGTTCTTC. Protein sequence: CASSLVDRAWANEQFF.

In its sample, this clonotype was seen many times. The V and J genes are TRBV20-1 and TRBJ2-1; tentative D call: TRBD1 (6 bases). Between the trimmed V and J ends, which lost 3 bases and 4 bases, there was a span of 16 bases. The CDR3 is 15 residues long. The germline V gene has CDR1 DFQATT and CDR2 SNEGSKA (reference sequence). CDR3 bases: TGCAGTGCTAGTCTCGGACAGCCTCTATACAATGAGCAGTTCTTC. It translates to CSASLGQPLYNEQFF.

The CDR3 DNA follows: TGTGCCAGCAGTGATGGGTTAGCGGAGAGGCCGAACACCGGGGAGCTGTTTTTT. Its protein is CASSDGLAERPNTGELFF. V gene TRBV27 combines with J gene TRBJ2-2; tentative D call: TRBD2 (6 bases). Germline CDR1 is MNHEY and CDR2 is SMNVEV (reference sequence). V lost 5 bases and J 0 bases, leaving 19 bases between the germline ends. The CDR3 has 18 residues.

This clonotype occurred many times. This sequence joins TRBV9 and TRBJ2-1; TRBD2 agrees at 10 bases. The V and J ends lost 5 bases and 4 bases, in that order; junction bases with no gene match: 15. The CDR3 consists of 18 residues. Germline V lookup: CDR1 SGDLS, CDR2 YYNGEE. The CDR3 here is CASSFSRTSGTSYNEQFF. The CDR3 region has the DNA TGTGCCAGCAGTTTTAGCAGGACTAGCGGCACTTCATACAATGAGCAGTTCTTC.

The table lists this clonotype with many counts. The gene calls are TRBV12-3 or TRBV12-4 and TRBJ2-2; TRBD2 might be the D (6 bases). The CDR3 has 13 amino acids. Trimming removed 6 bases at V and 5 bases at J, with 10 bases between. The CDR3 sequence: CASSPRGTGELFF. For the CDR3, the DNA is TGTGCCAGCAGCCCCCGGGGGACCGGGGAGCTGTTTTTT.

Many counts were recorded for this clonotype. The chain carries TRBV2 and TRBJ2-4; unclear D gene. V gave up 6 bases and J gave up 8 bases, with 14 bases separating them. The CDR3 sequence is 13 residues long. CDR1 and CDR2 (germline): SNHLY, FYNNEI. CDR3 sequence (DNA): TGTGCCAGCAGGATCCCACTCTGGGACATTCAGTACTTC. Translation gives CASRIPLWDIQYF.

The rearrangement uses TRBV29-1 and TRBJ2-1; D remains ambiguous. The DNA matches TRBJ2-5 better at its end, which makes the J call doubtful. The CDR3 runs 14 residues. The germline V gene has CDR1 SQVTM and CDR2 ANQGSEA. The CDR3 region is CSVEVLGNQETQYF. CDR3 in DNA: TGCAGCGTTGAAGTTCTGGGGAACCAAGAGACCCAGTACTTC.

In this sample, this clonotype turned up many times. V and J are TRBV27 and TRBJ2-1; D unresolved. The CDR3 length is 14 residues. Trimming shortened V by 2 bases and J by 2 bases, and 7 bases separated the two germline ends. The V gene's germline CDR1 is MNHEY and CDR2 SMNVEV (reference sequence). CDR3 coding DNA: TGTGCCAGCAGTTTAAGGGCAGCCTACAATGAGCAGTTCTTC. It specifies CASSLRAAYNEQFF.

The genes are TRBV9 and TRBJ2-6; D call uncertain. In germline, CDR1 is SGDLS, CDR2 YYNGEE. CDR3 length equals 15 residues. Trimming took off 5 bases at V and 4 bases at J, with 13 bases between the two ends. This CDR3 reads CASSPEYGGANVLTF. Here the CDR3 DNA reads TGTGCCAGCAGTCCGGAATACGGGGGGGCCAACGTCCTGACTTTC.

This clonotype was seen ten or more times. The rearrangement links TRBV5-5 to TRBJ1-1; D is uncertain. V lost 1 base to trimming and J lost 0 bases, with 13 bases between them. The V gene's germline CDR1 is SGHKS and CDR2 YYEKEE (reference sequence). The CDR3 sequence is 16 residues long. In DNA form, the CDR3 reads TGTGCCAGCAGCTTGCTCCTCGTGGCACTGAACACTGAAGCTTTCTTT. This encodes CASSLLLVALNTEAFF.

As for this clonotype: This may be a read error, as it is one base from a much larger clone. V gene TRBV4-1 combines with J gene TRBJ2-7, with D possibly TRBD1 on 5 matching bases. The V and J ends lost 1 base and 6 bases respectively, with 16 bases between them. Germline V gene lookup returns CDR1 MGHRA and CDR2 YSYEKL. CDR3 length: 15 amino acids. The CDR3 bases are TGCGCCAGCAGCCAAGTGGGCAGGGCTAAATGCGAGCAGTACTTC. Translated: CASSQVGRAKCEQYF.

As regards this clonotype: Sequence at one end of the junction differs from germline and may be a read error. The CDR3 coding sequence is TGTGCCAGCAGCTTAGATGGAGTGTTCTGGGACACTGAAGCTCTCTTT. Amino acids: CASSLDGVFWDTEALF. The chain carries TRBV7-2 and TRBJ1-1, with TRBD1 as a possible D gene (6 bases). This CDR3 spans 16 amino acids. CDR1 and CDR2 from the germline V gene are SGHTA and FQGNSA.